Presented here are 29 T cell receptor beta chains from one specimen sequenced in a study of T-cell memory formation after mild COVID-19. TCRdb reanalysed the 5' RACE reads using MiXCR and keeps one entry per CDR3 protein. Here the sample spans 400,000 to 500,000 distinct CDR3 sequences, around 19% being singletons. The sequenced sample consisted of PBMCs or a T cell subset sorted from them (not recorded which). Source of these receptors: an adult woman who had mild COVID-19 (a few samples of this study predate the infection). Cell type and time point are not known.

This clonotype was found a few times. Here the CDR3 reads CASSLAPGLHLTDTQYF. In nucleotides, the CDR3 is TGCGCCAGCAGCTTGGCCCCGGGACTACACCTCACAGATACGCAGTATTTT. This chain uses TRBV5-1 with TRBJ2-3; 7 bases are shared with TRBD2. This CDR3 region has 17 residues. V was clipped by 0 bases and J by 2 bases; unmatched bases: 9. Per germline, CDR1 SGHRS and CDR2 YFSETQ. Combining the CDR3 with reference TRBV5-1 and TRBJ2-3 gives the whole variable domain KAGVTQTPRYLIKTRGQQVTLSCSPISGHRSVSWYQQTPGQGLQFLFEYFSETQRNKGNFPGRFSGRQFSNSRSEMNVSTLELGDSALYLCASSLAPGLHLTDTQYFGPGTRLTVL.

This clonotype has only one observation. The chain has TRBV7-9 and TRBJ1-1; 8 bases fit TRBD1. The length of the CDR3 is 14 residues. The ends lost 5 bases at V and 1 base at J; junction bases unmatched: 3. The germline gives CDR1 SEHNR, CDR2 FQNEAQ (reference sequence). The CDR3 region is CASSGQGQNTEAFF. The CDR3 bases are TGTGCCAGCAGCGGACAGGGACAGAACACTGAAGCTTTCTTT.

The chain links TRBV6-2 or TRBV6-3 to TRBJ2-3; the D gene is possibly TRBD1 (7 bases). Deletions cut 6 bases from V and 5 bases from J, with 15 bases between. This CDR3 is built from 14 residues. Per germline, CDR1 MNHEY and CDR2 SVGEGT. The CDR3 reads CASRESQGGDTQYF. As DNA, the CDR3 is TGTGCCAGCAGGGAAAGCCAGGGGGGAGATACGCAGTATTTT.

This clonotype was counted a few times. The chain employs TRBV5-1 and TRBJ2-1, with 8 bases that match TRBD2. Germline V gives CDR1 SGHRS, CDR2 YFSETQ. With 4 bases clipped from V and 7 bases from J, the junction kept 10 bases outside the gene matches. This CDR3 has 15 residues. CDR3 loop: CASSPEVAGHNEQFF. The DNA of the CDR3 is TGCGCCAGCAGCCCCGAAGTAGCGGGACATAATGAGCAGTTCTTC.

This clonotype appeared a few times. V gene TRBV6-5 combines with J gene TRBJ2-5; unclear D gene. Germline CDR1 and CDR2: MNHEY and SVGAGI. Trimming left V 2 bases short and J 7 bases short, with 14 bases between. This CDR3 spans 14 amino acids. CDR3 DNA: TGTGCCAGCAGTTACGAGTCCGGTCCGGGGACCCAGTACTTC. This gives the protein CASSYESGPGTQYF.

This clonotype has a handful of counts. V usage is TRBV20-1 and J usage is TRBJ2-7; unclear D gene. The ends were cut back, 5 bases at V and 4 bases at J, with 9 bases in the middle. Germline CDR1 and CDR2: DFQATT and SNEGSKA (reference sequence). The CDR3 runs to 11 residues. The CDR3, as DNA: TGCAGTGCTTATATAGTATACGAGCAGTACTTC. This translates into CSAYIVYEQYF.

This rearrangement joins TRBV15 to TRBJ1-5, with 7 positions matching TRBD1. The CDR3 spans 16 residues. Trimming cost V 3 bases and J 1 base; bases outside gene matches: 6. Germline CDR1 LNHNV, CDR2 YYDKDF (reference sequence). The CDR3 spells CATSRVAGGSNQPQHF. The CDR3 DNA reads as TGTGCCACCAGCAGGGTCGCAGGGGGGAGCAATCAGCCCCAGCATTTT.

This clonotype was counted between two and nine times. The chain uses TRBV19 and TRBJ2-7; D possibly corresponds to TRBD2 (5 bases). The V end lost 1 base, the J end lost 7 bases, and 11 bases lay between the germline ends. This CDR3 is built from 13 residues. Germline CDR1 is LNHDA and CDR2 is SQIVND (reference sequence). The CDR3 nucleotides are TGTGCCAGTAGTATAGCGAGTACGGGAGAGCAGTACTTC. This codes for CASSIASTGEQYF.

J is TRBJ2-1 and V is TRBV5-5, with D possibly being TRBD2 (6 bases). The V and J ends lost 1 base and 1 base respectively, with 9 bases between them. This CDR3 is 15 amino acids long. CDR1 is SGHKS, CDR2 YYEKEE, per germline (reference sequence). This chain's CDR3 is CASSLISGSYNEQFF. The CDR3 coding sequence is TGTGCCAGCAGCTTGATTAGCGGTTCCTACAATGAGCAGTTCTTC.

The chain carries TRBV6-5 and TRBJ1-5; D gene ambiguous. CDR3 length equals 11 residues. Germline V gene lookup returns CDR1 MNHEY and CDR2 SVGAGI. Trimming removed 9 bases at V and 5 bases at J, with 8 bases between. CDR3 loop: CASRAYQPQHF. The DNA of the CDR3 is TGTGCCAGTCGGGCCTATCAGCCCCAGCATTTT.

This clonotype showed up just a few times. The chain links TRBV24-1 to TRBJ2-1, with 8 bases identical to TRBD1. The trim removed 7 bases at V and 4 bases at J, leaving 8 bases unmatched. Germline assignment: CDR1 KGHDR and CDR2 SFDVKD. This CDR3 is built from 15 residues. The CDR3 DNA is TGTGCCACCAGCTCCGGGACAGGCCGGTACAATGAGCAGTTCTTC. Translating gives CATSSGTGRYNEQFF.

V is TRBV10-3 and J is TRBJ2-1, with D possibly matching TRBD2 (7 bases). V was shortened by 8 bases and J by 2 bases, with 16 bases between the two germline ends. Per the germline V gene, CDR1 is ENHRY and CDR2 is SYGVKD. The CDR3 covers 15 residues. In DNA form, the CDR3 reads TGTGCCATCTCAGGCGGGGAGGGGGCCTACAATGAGCAGTTCTTC. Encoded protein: CAISGGEGAYNEQFF.

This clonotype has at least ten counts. The CDR3 reads CATSREVGGLAAYNEQFF. CDR3 DNA sequence: TGTGCCACCAGCAGAGAAGTAGGTGGGCTAGCGGCTTACAATGAGCAGTTCTTC. The chain employs TRBV15 and TRBJ2-1; 7 bases line up with TRBD2. V dropped 0 bases and J dropped 4; count of bases not matched to a gene: 12. The CDR3 is made up of 18 amino acids. CDR1 is LNHNV and CDR2 is YYDKDF in the germline V gene (reference sequence).

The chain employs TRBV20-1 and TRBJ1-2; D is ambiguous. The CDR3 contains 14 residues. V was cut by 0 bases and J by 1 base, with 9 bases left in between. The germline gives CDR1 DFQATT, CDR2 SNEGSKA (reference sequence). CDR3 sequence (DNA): TGCAGTGCTAGAGATCCCCGCAGTAACTATGGCTACACCTTC. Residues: CSARDPRSNYGYTF.

CDR3 in DNA: TGTGCCAGCAGTGACCCCGAGGGACATAACTCCTACGAGCAGTACTTC. Its translation is CASSDPEGHNSYEQYF. This sequence joins TRBV6-1 and TRBJ2-7, with D possibly TRBD1 on 6 matching bases. CDR3 length: 16 residues. V shed 3 bases and J shed 0 bases, with 15 bases lying between them. Germline values: CDR1 MNHNS, CDR2 SASEGT.

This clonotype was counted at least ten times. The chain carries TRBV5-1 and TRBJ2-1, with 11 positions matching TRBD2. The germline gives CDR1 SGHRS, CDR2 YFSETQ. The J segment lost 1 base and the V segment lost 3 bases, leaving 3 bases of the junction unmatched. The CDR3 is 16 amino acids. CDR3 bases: TGCGCCAGCAGCTCCTCTAGCGGGGGGTCCTACAATGAGCAGTTCTTC. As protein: CASSSSSGGSYNEQFF.

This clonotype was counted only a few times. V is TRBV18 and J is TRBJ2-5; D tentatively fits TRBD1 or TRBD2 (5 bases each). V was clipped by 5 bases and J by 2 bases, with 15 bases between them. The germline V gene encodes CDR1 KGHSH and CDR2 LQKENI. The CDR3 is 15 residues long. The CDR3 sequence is CASSGSRDGQETQYF. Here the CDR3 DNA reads TGTGCCAGCTCAGGAAGCCGGGACGGGCAAGAGACCCAGTACTTC.

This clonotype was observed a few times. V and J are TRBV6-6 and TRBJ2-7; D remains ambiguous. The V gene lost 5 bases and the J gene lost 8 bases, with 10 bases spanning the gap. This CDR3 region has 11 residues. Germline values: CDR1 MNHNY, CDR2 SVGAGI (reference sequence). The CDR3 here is CASSPDGKQYF. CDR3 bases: TGTGCCAGCAGTCCCGATGGCAAGCAGTACTTC.

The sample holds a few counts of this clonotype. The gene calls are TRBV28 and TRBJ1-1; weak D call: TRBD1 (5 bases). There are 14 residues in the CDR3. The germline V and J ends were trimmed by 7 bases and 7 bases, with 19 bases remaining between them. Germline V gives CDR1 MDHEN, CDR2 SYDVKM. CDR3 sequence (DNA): TGTGCCAGCACCCAGTGGGGCGAGGGGCGTGAAGCTTTCTTT. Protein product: CASTQWGEGREAFF.

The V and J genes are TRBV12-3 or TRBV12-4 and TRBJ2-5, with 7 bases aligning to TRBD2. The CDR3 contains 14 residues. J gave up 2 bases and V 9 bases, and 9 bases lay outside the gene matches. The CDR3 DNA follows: TGTGCCAGTTGGGGGGGAGGATATCAAGAGACCCAGTACTTC. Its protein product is CASWGGGYQETQYF.

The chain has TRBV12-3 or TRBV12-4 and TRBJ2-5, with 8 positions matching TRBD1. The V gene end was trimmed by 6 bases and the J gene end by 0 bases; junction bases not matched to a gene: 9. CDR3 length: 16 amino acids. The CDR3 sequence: CASRYRTGSYQETQYF. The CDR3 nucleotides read TGTGCCAGCAGATACCGGACAGGGTCGTACCAAGAGACCCAGTACTTC.

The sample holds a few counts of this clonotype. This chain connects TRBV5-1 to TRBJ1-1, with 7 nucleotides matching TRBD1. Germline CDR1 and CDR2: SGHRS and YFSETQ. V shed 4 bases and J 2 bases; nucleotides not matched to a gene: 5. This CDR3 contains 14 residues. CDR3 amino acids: CASSLTGPNTEAFF. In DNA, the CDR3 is TGCGCCAGCAGCCTGACAGGGCCCAACACTGAAGCTTTCTTT.

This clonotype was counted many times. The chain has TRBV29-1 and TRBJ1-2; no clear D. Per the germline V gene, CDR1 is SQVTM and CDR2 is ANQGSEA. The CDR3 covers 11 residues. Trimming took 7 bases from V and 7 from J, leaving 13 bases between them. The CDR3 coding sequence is TGCAGCGGCGGGGAATTACGTGGCTACACCTTC. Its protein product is CSGGELRGYTF.

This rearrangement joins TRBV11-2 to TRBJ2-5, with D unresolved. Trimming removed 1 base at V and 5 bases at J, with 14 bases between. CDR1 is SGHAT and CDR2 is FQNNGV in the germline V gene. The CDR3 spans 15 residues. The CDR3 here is CASSLAGHYGETQYF. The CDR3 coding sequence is TGTGCCAGCAGCTTAGCCGGCCATTACGGGGAGACCCAGTACTTC.

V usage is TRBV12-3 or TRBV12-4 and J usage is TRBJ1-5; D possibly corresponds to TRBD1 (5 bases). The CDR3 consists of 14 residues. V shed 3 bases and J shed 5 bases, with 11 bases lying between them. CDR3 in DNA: TGTGCCAGCAGTTTGAGCAGGGTGGATCAGCCCCAGCATTTT. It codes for CASSLSRVDQPQHF.

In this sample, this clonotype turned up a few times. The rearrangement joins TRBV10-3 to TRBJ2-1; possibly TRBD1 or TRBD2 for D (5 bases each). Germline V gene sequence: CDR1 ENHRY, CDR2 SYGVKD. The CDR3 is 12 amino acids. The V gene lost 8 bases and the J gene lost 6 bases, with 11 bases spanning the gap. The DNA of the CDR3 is TGTGCCATCTCTTCCGGGGCCAATGAGCAGTTCTTC. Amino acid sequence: CAISSGANEQFF.

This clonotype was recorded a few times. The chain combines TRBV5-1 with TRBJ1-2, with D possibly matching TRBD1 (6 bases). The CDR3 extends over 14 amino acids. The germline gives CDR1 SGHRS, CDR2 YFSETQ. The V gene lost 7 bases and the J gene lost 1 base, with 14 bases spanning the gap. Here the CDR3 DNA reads TGCGCCAGCTCTTTTACAGGGAGTAACTATGGCTACACCTTC. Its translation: CASSFTGSNYGYTF.

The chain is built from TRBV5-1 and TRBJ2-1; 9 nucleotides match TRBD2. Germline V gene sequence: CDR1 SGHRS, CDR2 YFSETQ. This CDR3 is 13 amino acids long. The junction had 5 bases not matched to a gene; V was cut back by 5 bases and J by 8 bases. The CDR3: CASRDAGGDEQFF. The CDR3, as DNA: TGCGCCAGCAGGGATGCGGGAGGGGATGAGCAGTTCTTC.

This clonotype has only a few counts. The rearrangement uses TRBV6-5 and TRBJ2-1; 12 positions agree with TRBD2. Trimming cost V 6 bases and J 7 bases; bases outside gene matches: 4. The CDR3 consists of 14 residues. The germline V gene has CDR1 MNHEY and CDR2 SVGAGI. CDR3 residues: CASRLAGGENEQFF. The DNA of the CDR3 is TGTGCCAGCAGGCTAGCGGGGGGGGAAAATGAGCAGTTCTTC.